This passage covers 21 T cell receptor beta chains from one sample sequenced in a study of blood T cell repertoires in COVID-19. The table came from immunoSEQ multiplex PCR; TCRdb's copy has only in-frame clones and leaves some out. The sample holds about 130,000 clones, about 90% seen once. Sequencing was done on a sample of peripheral blood. Receptor source: a woman aged 60-75 years with acute or convalescent COVID-19.

The rearrangement links TRBV9 to TRBJ2-2, with 9 bases matching TRBD1. After removal of 4 bases from V and 3 bases from J, the junction contained 7 bases not matched to a gene. The CDR3 has 16 residues. The germline V gene has CDR1 SGDLS and CDR2 YYNGEE. The CDR3: CASSSQGAAYTGELFF. The CDR3 nucleotides are TGTGCCAGCAGCTCACAGGGGGCGGCGTACACCGGGGAGCTGTTTTTT.

This sequence joins TRBV5-1 and TRBJ2-5; 8 positions match TRBD2. Looked up from germline, CDR1 is SGHRS and CDR2 is YFSETQ. V dropped 4 bases and J dropped 1; count of bases not matched to a gene: 3. CDR3 length: 14 residues. CDR3 in amino acids: CASSVLAVQETQYF. In DNA form, the CDR3 reads TGCGCCAGCAGCGTACTAGCGGTCCAAGAGACCCAGTACTTC.

This sequence joins TRBV7-9 and TRBJ2-1; TRBD2 matches at 7 bases. Germline V gives CDR1 SEHNR, CDR2 FQNEAQ (reference sequence). V lost 2 bases to trimming and J lost 4 bases; unmatched junction nucleotides: 8. This CDR3 region has 16 residues. CDR3 bases: TGTGCCAGCAGCTTACGGCGAGCGGGACCTTACAATGAGCAGTTCTTC. Protein sequence: CASSLRRAGPYNEQFF.

This chain joins TRBV14 and TRBJ2-1; 11 bases align to TRBD2. V shed 1 base, J shed 3 bases, and the junction held 8 bases outside the gene matches. The CDR3 has 18 residues. The germline V gene encodes CDR1 SGHDN and CDR2 FVKESK. CDR3 in DNA: TGTGCCAGCAGCCAAGTCCCCCCTCTAGCGGGAGGCTACAATGAGCAGTTCTTC. Translated, it gives CASSQVPPLAGGYNEQFF.

This clone was observed a single time. The chain joins TRBV5-4 to TRBJ1-4; 8 nucleotides line up with TRBD1. J was trimmed by 7 bases and V by 4 bases; bases with no gene match: 18. Germline V gives CDR1 SGHNT, CDR2 YYREEE (reference sequence). The CDR3 contains 18 residues. CDR3 DNA sequence: TGTGCCAGCAGCCTAGGAACCGGACAGGGAATTCTACGTGAAAAACTGTTTTTT. It yields the protein CASSLGTGQGILREKLFF.

This clone was observed once. The chain is built from TRBV10-3 and TRBJ1-5; maybe TRBD1 (5 bases). This CDR3 is 14 amino acids long. Trimming took 6 bases from V and 3 from J, leaving 12 bases between them. Germline CDR1 is ENHRY and CDR2 is SYGVKD. The CDR3 bases are TGTGCCATCAGAACAGGAGGGAACAATCAGCCCCAGCATTTT. Translation: CAIRTGGNNQPQHF.

This rearrangement joins TRBV5-1 to TRBJ2-1; 7 bases agree with TRBD1. Looked up from germline, CDR1 is SGHRS and CDR2 is YFSETQ. The CDR3 runs 15 residues. V shed 2 bases and J 6 bases; nucleotides not matched to a gene: 8. For the CDR3, the DNA is TGCGCCAGCAGCTTAGCCGGGACAGATATCAATGAGCAGTTCTTC. Amino acids: CASSLAGTDINEQFF.

The chain carries TRBV15 and TRBJ1-6, with TRBD1 matching over 7 bases. The CDR3 runs 14 residues. Per the germline V gene, CDR1 is LNHNV and CDR2 is YYDKDF (reference sequence). J gave up 7 bases and V 5 bases, and 5 bases lay outside the gene matches. CDR3 sequence (DNA): TGTGCCACCAGCTACGGACAGGAGAATTCACCCCTCCACTTT. Translated, it gives CATSYGQENSPLHF.

The V call is TRBV10-3, the J call TRBJ2-3, with 16 bases lining up with TRBD2. CDR3 length: 16 amino acids. With V trimmed by 11 bases and J by 6 bases, 11 bases remained unmatched. In germline, CDR1 is ENHRY, CDR2 SYGVKD. The CDR3 reads CAANPGLAGGWDTQYF. CDR3 in DNA: TGTGCCGCGAATCCGGGACTAGCGGGAGGGTGGGATACGCAGTATTTT.

This clone was observed once. The genes are TRBV5-1 and TRBJ2-2; 7 positions agree with TRBD1. Germline CDR1 reads SGHRS; CDR2 reads YFSETQ. The trim removed 9 bases at V and 7 bases at J, leaving 12 bases unmatched. The CDR3 has 14 amino acids. CDR3 sequence (DNA): TGCGCCACTAGACCCGGACAGGCGGGCGGGGAGCTGTTTTTT. This codes for CATRPGQAGGELFF.

The J gene is TRBJ2-7, the V gene TRBV27; 7 positions match TRBD1. CDR3 size: 15 residues. Germline V gene sequence: CDR1 MNHEY, CDR2 SMNVEV (reference sequence). The CDR3 is CAGSSTRQGMHEQYV. For the CDR3, the DNA is TGTGCCGGCAGTTCGACACGACAGGGAATGCACGAGCAGTACGTC.

The chain recombines TRBV27 with TRBJ2-7, with D maybe TRBD1 (6 bases). Trimming removed 7 bases from V and 2 bases from J, with 12 bases in between. CDR3 size: 13 residues. Germline values: CDR1 MNHEY, CDR2 SMNVEV (reference sequence). The CDR3, as DNA: TGTGCCAGCACTCGGCAGGGGACCTACGAGCAGTACTTC. This gives the protein CASTRQGTYEQYF.

The chain has TRBV30 and TRBJ1-1; D not certain. The CDR3 loop spans 13 amino acids. Germline values: CDR1 GTSNPN, CDR2 SVGIG (reference sequence). Trimming pared 2 bases from V and 7 bases from J, leaving 14 bases between. The CDR3 sequence: CAWSLIGEGEAFF. The DNA of the CDR3 is TGTGCCTGGAGTTTGATCGGGGAAGGTGAAGCTTTCTTT.

The J gene is TRBJ1-2, the V gene TRBV5-1; no definite D call. Trimming took off 1 base at V and 0 bases at J, with 10 bases between the two ends. Germline V lookup: CDR1 SGHRS, CDR2 YFSETQ. CDR3 length: 15 amino acids. The DNA of the CDR3 is TGCGCCAGCAGCTTGAGTCGGTCGACTAACTATGGCTACACCTTC. Protein: CASSLSRSTNYGYTF.

The gene calls are TRBV7-2 and TRBJ1-5, with TRBD1 identical over 7 bases. Germline V lookup: CDR1 SGHTA, CDR2 FQGNSA. With V trimmed by 5 bases and J by 7 bases, 5 bases remained unmatched. This CDR3 is 13 amino acids long. The CDR3 protein is CASSRTGDQPQHF. The CDR3, as DNA: TGTGCCAGCAGCCGTACAGGGGACCAGCCCCAGCATTTT. The whole variable domain, filled in from reference TRBV7-2 and TRBJ1-5, reads GAGVSQSPSNKVTEKGKDVELRCDPISGHTALYWYRQSLGQGLEFLIYFQGNSAPDKSGLPSDRFSAERTGGSVSTLTIQRTQQEDSAVYLCASSRTGDQPQHFGDGTRLSIL.

This chain uses TRBV7-8 with TRBJ1-5; TRBD1 is a possible D gene (6 bases). Trimming removed 4 bases at V and 4 bases at J, with 14 bases between. There are 15 residues in the CDR3. Germline assignment: CDR1 SGHVS and CDR2 FQNEAQ. The CDR3, as DNA: TGTGCCAGCAGCTCCTCCGGGACACCTAATCAGCCCCAGCATTTT. The encoded protein is CASSSSGTPNQPQHF.

The J gene is TRBJ2-4, the V gene TRBV6-5; 7 bases are shared with TRBD2. The V gene's germline CDR1 is MNHEY and CDR2 SVGAGI. V gave up 8 bases and J gave up 8 bases; unmatched junction bases: 9. This CDR3 is built from 13 residues. The CDR3 spells CASGQSGNYIQYF. In nucleotides, the CDR3 is TGTGCCAGCGGACAAAGCGGGAACTACATTCAGTACTTC.

V usage is TRBV9 and J usage is TRBJ1-2, with 9 bases aligning to TRBD1. Trimming took 4 bases from V and 3 from J; bases not matched to a gene: 4. The germline V gene has CDR1 SGDLS and CDR2 YYNGEE. The CDR3 loop spans 14 amino acids. The CDR3: CASSRQGGDYGYTF. DNA for the CDR3: TGTGCCAGCAGCCGACAGGGGGGCGACTATGGCTACACCTTC.

The chain has TRBV5-1 and TRBJ2-1, with a tentative D call TRBD2 (5 bases). The V end lost 0 bases, the J end lost 0 bases, and 13 bases lay between the germline ends. This CDR3 region has 17 residues. Germline V gene sequence: CDR1 SGHRS, CDR2 YFSETQ. The DNA of the CDR3 is TGCGCCAGCAGCTTGGGGCTACAGCGGAGCTCCTACAATGAGCAGTTCTTC. Protein: CASSLGLQRSSYNEQFF.

This clone was seen only a few times. The CDR3 is CASSQRLYLSQGGGQETQYF. The CDR3 coding sequence is TGTGCCAGCAGCCAACGTCTCTACCTATCCCAGGGGGGTGGCCAAGAGACCCAGTACTTC. The V gene is TRBV14, the J gene TRBJ2-5; D might be TRBD1 (7 bases). The V gene's germline CDR1 is SGHDN and CDR2 FVKESK. This CDR3 is 20 amino acids long. V was shortened by 2 bases and J by 1 base, with 26 bases between the two germline ends.

The chain employs TRBV9 and TRBJ2-3; 10 bases line up with TRBD2. The CDR3 consists of 16 residues. V lost 0 bases, J lost 3 bases, and 4 bases stayed unmatched. The germline V gene encodes CDR1 SGDLS and CDR2 YYNGEE. As DNA, the CDR3 is TGTGCCAGCAGCGTAGGGGCTAGCGGGAGAACAGATACGCAGTATTTT. Translation: CASSVGASGRTDTQYF.